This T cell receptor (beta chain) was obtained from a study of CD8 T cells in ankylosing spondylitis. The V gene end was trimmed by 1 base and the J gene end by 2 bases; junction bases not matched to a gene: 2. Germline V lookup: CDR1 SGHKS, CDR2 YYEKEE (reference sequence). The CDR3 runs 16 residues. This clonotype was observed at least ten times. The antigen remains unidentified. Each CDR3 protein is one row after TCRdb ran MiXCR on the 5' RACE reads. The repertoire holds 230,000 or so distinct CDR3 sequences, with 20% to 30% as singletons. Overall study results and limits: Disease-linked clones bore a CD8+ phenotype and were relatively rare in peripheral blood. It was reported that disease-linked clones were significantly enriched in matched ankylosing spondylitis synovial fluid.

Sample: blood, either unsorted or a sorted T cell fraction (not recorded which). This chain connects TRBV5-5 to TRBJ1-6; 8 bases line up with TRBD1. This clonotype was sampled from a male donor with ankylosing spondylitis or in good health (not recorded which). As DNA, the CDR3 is TGTGCCAGCAGCTTGTGGGACAGGCCCTATAATTCACCCCTCCACTTT. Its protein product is CASSLWDRPYNSPLHF.